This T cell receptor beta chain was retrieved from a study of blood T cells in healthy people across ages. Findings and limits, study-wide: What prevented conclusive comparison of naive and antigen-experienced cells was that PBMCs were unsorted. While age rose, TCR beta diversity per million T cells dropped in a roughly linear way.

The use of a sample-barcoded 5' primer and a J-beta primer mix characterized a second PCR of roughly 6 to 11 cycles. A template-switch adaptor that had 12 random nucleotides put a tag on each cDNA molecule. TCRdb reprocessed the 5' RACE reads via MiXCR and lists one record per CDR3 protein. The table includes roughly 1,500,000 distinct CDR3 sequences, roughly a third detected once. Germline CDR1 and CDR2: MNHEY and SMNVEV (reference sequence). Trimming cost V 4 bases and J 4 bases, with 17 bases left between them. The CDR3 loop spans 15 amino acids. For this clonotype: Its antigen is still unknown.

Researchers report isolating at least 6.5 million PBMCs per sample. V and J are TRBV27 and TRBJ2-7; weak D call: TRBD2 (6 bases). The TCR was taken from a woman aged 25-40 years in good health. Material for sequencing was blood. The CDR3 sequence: CASSWGQGGPYEQYF. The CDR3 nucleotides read TGTGCCAGCAGTTGGGGTCAGGGAGGCCCTTACGAGCAGTACTTC.